Sequencing of this TCR beta chain was carried out in a study of T cells in Graves' hyperthyroidism and ophthalmopathy. The germline V gene encodes CDR1 SGHAT and CDR2 FQNNGV. This CDR3 is built from 11 residues. V shed 4 bases and J shed 8 bases, with 6 bases lying between them. RNA transcripts were the template for amplifying TCR beta CDR3 regions. Initially, a first-round RT-PCR of the TCR CDR3 employed the HTBI primer set. TCRdb recomputed calls from the multiplex PCR reads with MiXCR, one row per CDR3 protein. The table lists about 400,000 distinct CDR3 sequences, roughly 15% of them singletons. In its sample, this clonotype was seen many times.

The origin of this receptor is a woman in her sixties or seventies with Graves' ophthalmopathy. Sequenced sample: blood. The chain is built from TRBV11-2 and TRBJ2-1; D gene unclear. Here the CDR3 DNA reads TGTGCCAGCAGCTCCGCGCATGAGCAGTTCTTC. It translates to CASSSAHEQFF.